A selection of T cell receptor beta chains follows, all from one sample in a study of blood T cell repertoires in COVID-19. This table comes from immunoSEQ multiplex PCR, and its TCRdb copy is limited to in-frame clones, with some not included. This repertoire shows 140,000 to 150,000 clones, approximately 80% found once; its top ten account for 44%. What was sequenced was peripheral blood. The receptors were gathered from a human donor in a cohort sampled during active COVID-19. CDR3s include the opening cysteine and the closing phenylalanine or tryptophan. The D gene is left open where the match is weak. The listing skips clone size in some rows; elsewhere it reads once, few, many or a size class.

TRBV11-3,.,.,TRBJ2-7,CASSPTRMGREQYF,TGTGCCAGCAGCCCTACGAGGATGGGGCGCGAGCAGTACTTC
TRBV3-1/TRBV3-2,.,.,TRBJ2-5,CASSQVGEVQYF,TGTGCCAGCAGCCAAGTAGGGGAAGTCCAGTACTTC
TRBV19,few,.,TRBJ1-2,CATWTDANYGYTF,TGTGCCACTTGGACAGACGCTAACTATGGCTACACCTTC
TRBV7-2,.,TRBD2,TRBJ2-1,CASSLRTSGGYTYNEQFF,TGTGCCAGCAGCTTAAGGACTAGCGGGGGGTACACCTACAATGAGCAGTTCTTC
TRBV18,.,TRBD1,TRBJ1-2,CASSPDTGTVYGYTF,TGTGCCAGCTCACCCGACACCGGGACAGTCTATGGCTACACCTTC
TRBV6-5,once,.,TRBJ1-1,CASSYSTGKGTEAFF,TGTGCCAGCAGTTACTCTACAGGGAAGGGAACTGAAGCTTTCTTT
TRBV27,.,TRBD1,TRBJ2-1,CASNYGQGATDEQFF,TGTGCCAGCAACTACGGACAGGGGGCGACGGATGAGCAGTTCTTC
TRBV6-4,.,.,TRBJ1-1,CASRRDGETEAFF,TGTGCCAGCAGGCGGGACGGAGAGACTGAAGCTTTCTTT
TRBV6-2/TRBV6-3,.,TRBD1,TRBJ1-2,CASSLPRQGGYTF,TGTGCCAGCAGTCTCCCCAGACAGGGTGGCTACACCTTC
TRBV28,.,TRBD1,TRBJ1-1,CASSSPGQRTEAFF,TGTGCCAGCAGTTCCCCGGGACAGAGAACTGAAGCTTTCTTT
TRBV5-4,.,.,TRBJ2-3,CASSPKGGGGAERDTQYF,TGTGCCAGCAGCCCTAAGGGCGGAGGGGGGGCAGAGAGGGATACGCAGTATTTT
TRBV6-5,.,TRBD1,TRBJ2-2,CASRDRVETGELFF,TGTGCCAGCAGGGACAGGGTCGAAACCGGGGAGCTGTTTTTT
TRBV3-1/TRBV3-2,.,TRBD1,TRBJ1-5,CASSQDPTGGYQPQHF,TGTGCCAGCAGCCAAGACCCGACAGGGGGCTATCAGCCCCAGCATTTT
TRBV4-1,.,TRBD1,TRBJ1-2,CASSQGRGPNYGYTF,TGCGCCAGCAGCCAAGGGAGGGGGCCCAACTATGGCTACACCTTC
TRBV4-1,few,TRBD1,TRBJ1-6,CASSQGQGASGSPLHF,TGCGCCAGCAGCCAGGGACAGGGGGCCTCGGGATCACCCCTCCACTTT
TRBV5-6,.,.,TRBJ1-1,CASSADSRLEAFF,TGTGCCAGCAGCGCGGACAGCCGTCTAGAAGCTTTCTTT
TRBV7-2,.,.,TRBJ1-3,CASSLAPSNTIYF,TGTGCCAGCAGCTTAGCTCCTTCGAACACCATATATTTT
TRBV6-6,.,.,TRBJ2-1,CASTFNLGNEQFF,TGTGCCAGCACCTTTAATCTAGGCAATGAGCAGTTCTTC
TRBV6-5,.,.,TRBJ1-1,CASSTSGGSEAFF,TGTGCCAGCAGTACATCCGGGGGGTCCGAAGCTTTCTTT
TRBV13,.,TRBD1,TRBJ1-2,CASSFRQGAGGYTF,TGTGCCAGCAGCTTTCGACAGGGGGCGGGAGGCTACACCTTC
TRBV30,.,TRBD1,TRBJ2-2,CAWSVWTGGLRSTGELFF,TGTGCCTGGAGTGTATGGACAGGGGGACTGCGGAGCACCGGGGAGCTGTTTTTT
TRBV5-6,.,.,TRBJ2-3,CASSLVGAVTDTQYF,TGTGCCAGCAGCTTGGTTGGGGCGGTGACAGATACGCAGTATTTT
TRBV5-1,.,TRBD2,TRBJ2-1,CASRGAGYSYNEQFF,TGCGCCAGCAGAGGAGCGGGATACTCCTACAATGAGCAGTTCTTC
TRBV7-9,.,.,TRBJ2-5,CASSLALWTVETQYF,TGTGCCAGCAGCTTAGCGCTTTGGACAGTAGAGACCCAGTACTTC
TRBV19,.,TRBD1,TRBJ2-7,CASSRDRGSEQYF,TGTGCCAGTAGCCGGGACAGGGGGTCCGAGCAGTACTTC
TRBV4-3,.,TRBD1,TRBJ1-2,CASSQTGQGRTGYTF,TGCGCCAGCAGCCAAACCGGACAGGGGAGGACTGGCTACACCTTC
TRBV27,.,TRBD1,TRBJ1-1,CASSPGTGGRAFF,TGTGCCAGCAGTCCGGGGACAGGGGGTCGGGCTTTCTTT
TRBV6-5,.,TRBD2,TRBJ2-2,CASSYAGTINTGELFF,TGTGCCAGCAGTTACGCCGGGACTATCAACACCGGGGAGCTGTTTTTT
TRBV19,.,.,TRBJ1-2,CASSSTGYSNYGYTF,TGTGCCAGTAGTTCCACGGGGTACTCTAACTATGGCTACACCTTC
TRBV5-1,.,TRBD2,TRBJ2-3,CASSLWAGVRDTQYF,TGCGCCAGCAGCTTGTGGGCGGGAGTTAGAGATACGCAGTATTTT
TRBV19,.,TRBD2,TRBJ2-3,CATARGGRVTDTQYF,TGTGCCACCGCCCGGGGGGGCAGGGTCACAGATACGCAGTATTTT
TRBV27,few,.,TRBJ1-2,CASSKTGVYGYTF,TGTGCCAGCAGCAAAACAGGTGTCTATGGCTACACCTTC
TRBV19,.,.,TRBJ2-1,CASSISVNEQFF,TGTGCCAGTAGTATCTCTGTGAATGAGCAGTTCTTC
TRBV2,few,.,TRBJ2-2,CASSPSNTGELFF,TGTGCCAGCAGCCCTTCGAACACCGGGGAGCTGTTTTTT
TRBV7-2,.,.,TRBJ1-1,CASSLERGSRDAEAFF,TGTGCCAGCAGCTTAGAGAGGGGGAGTAGGGATGCTGAAGCTTTCTTT
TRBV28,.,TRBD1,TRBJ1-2,CASLGGGRGWYGYTF,TGTGCCAGCCTAGGAGGGGGCAGGGGGTGGTATGGCTACACCTTC
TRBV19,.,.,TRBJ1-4,CASAPDSRGEKLFF,TGTGCCAGCGCCCCCGACAGCCGAGGAGAAAAACTGTTTTTT
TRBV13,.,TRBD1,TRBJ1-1,CASSSLGGLGTEAFF,TGTGCCAGCAGCTCACTAGGGGGCTTGGGGACTGAAGCTTTCTTT
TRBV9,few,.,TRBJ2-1,CASSDLNEQFF,TGTGCCAGCAGCGACCTAAATGAGCAGTTCTTC
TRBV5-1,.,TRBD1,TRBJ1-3,CASSLTGGISGNTIYF,TGCGCCAGCAGCTTGACAGGGGGCATCTCTGGAAACACCATATATTTT
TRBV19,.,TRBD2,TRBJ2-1,CASSTERGGVYEQFF,TGTGCCAGTAGTACCGAGCGGGGGGGCGTATATGAGCAGTTCTTC
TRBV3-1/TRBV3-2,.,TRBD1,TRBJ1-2,CASSRGDRGLIGYTF,TGTGCCAGCAGCCGTGGGGACAGGGGTCTGATTGGCTACACCTTC
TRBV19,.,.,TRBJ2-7,CASSWGPYEQYF,TGTGCCAGTAGTTGGGGGCCCTACGAGCAGTACTTC
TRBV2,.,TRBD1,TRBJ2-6,CASSRDSSGANVLTF,TGTGCCAGCAGTAGGGACAGCTCTGGGGCCAACGTCCTGACTTTC
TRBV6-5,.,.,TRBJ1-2,CASSTGDGYTF,TGTGCCAGCAGTACCGGGGATGGCTACACCTTC
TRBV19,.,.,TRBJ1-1,CASSIGGGVVYTEAFF,TGTGCCAGTAGTATAGGTGGGGGCGTCGTGTACACTGAAGCTTTCTTT
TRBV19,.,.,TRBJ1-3,CASSIEASGNTIYF,TGTGCCAGTAGTATAGAGGCCTCTGGAAACACCATATATTTT
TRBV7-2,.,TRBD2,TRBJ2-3,CASSLQPSGGGDTQYF,TGTGCCAGCAGCTTACAGCCTAGCGGGGGAGGCGATACGCAGTATTTT
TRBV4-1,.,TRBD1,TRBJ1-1,CASSPDRVDTEAFF,TGCGCCAGCAGCCCTGACAGGGTCGACACTGAAGCTTTCTTT